A selection of T cell receptor beta chains follows, all from one sample in a study of T-cell memory formation after mild COVID-19. TCRdb itself ran the 5' RACE reads through MiXCR, one entry per CDR3 protein. The table shows some 150,000 distinct CDR3 sequences, with under 25% occurring only once. What was sequenced was PBMCs or a T cell subset sorted from them (not recorded which). The origin of the receptors is an adult woman who had mild COVID-19 (a few samples of this study predate the infection). Cell type and time point are not known. Both conserved end residues are part of each CDR3. A D gene is named only where the DNA matches it firmly. Part of the rows lack a size; the others show once, few, many or a class for expanded clones.

>TRBJ2-3|TRBD2|TRBV6-2/TRBV6-3|NA
TGTGCCAGCAGTTACGCCGCGGGGGGGAGCACAGATACGCAGTATTTT
CASSYAAGGSTDTQYF
>TRBJ2-2|NA|TRBV12-3/TRBV12-4|few
TGTGCCAGCAGATTATCAAGCGCCGGGGAGCTGTTTTTT
CASRLSSAGELFF
>TRBJ1-2|TRBD1|TRBV5-6|NA
TGTGCCAGCAGCCCGCGTAGGACAGGGGGCGGCTATGGCTACACCTTC
CASSPRRTGGGYGYTF
>TRBJ2-7|TRBD2|TRBV6-2/TRBV6-3|NA
TGTGCCAGCAGTTACTCCCCCGGACTAGGACTATACGAGCAGTACTTC
CASSYSPGLGLYEQYF
>TRBJ1-5|NA|TRBV9|NA
TGTGCCAGCAGCGTCGGGACATCGAGCAATCAGCCCCAGCATTTT
CASSVGTSSNQPQHF
>TRBJ2-3|NA|TRBV7-2|NA
TGTGCCAGCAGCTTTTTTGTAACCGCGCAGTATTTT
CASSFFVTAQYF
>TRBJ1-1|NA|TRBV11-2|NA
TGTGCCAGCAGCCTGACAGATAGGAACACTGAAGCTTTCTTT
CASSLTDRNTEAFF
>TRBJ2-7|TRBD1|TRBV10-3|many
TGTGCCATCAGCGAGGACAGGGAAACCTACGAGCAGTACTTC
CAISEDRETYEQYF
>TRBJ1-6|NA|TRBV5-1|NA
TGCGCCAGCAGCTTGGCCCTGGGTTCACCCCTCCACTTT
CASSLALGSPLHF
>TRBJ2-5|NA|TRBV24-1|NA
TGTGCCACCAGTGACCCCATCTTAAACTCTGAGACCCAGTACTTC
CATSDPILNSETQYF
>TRBJ2-3|NA|TRBV7-3|many
TGTGCCAGCAGCCCGGGACTTCCGACAGATACGCAGTATTTT
CASSPGLPTDTQYF
>TRBJ1-2|NA|TRBV7-9|once
TGTGCCAGCAGCCCCGGGGAGGGACTGAGCTACACCTTC
CASSPGEGLSYTF
>TRBJ2-3|TRBD1|TRBV11-2|NA
TGTGCCAGCAGCTTTCCGGGACAGGGAGCAGATACGCAGTATTTT
CASSFPGQGADTQYF
>TRBJ2-5|TRBD2|TRBV9|few
TGTGCCAGCAGTGAATCTAGCGGTGGGGAGACCCAGTACTTC
CASSESSGGETQYF
>TRBJ2-7|NA|TRBV15|few
TGTGCCACCAGCAGAGTCTCGAGCTCCTACGAGCAGTACTTC
CATSRVSSSYEQYF
>TRBJ1-1|NA|TRBV29-1|few
TGCAGCGTTGCCGACAGGACCCGCACTGAAGCTTTCTTT
CSVADRTRTEAFF
>TRBJ1-5|NA|TRBV5-5|few
TGTGCCAGCAGCACCAGAGCGGGGCCCCAGCATTTT
CASSTRAGPQHF
>TRBJ2-2|NA|TRBV9|few
TGTGCCAGCAGCGTGGGGCTTGGAAACACCGGGGAGCTGTTTTTT
CASSVGLGNTGELFF
>TRBJ2-1|TRBD2|TRBV11-3|NA
TGTGCCAGCAGCTTTAGCGGGATGCGATACAATGAGCAGTTCTTC
CASSFSGMRYNEQFF
>TRBJ1-1|NA|TRBV5-4|NA
TGTGCCAGCAGCCACCGGGACACTGAAGCTTTCTTT
CASSHRDTEAFF
>TRBJ1-3|TRBD1|TRBV12-3/TRBV12-4|few
TGTGCCAGCAGCCGCACAGGGGGCTCTGGAAACACCATATATTTT
CASSRTGGSGNTIYF
>TRBJ1-1|NA|TRBV25-1|NA
TGTGCCAGCAGCCACCCGAACGGGGCCGAAGCTTTCTTT
CASSHPNGAEAFF